Here is one T cell receptor (beta chain) with its context. The CDR3 is 14 residues long. Trimming left V 2 bases short and J 0 bases short, with 5 bases between. Germline CDR1 reads SGHDN; CDR2 reads FVKESK. The data belong to a study of T cell changes during pregnancy in multiple sclerosis. Only in-frame clones appear in the TCRdb table, and some are missing; sequencing was by immunoSEQ multiplex PCR. The table has fewer than 30,000 clones, roughly 90% seen once; the top ten hold 9% to 9.5%. Sequencing used CD8+ T cells from peripheral blood mononuclear cells, obtained in the third trimester of pregnancy. The chain employs TRBV14 and TRBJ1-5; D unclear. The sequence was collected from a female donor in good health, enrolled as a control in a pregnancy study. The CDR3 spells CASSQLYSNQPQHF. The CDR3 DNA is TGTGCCAGCAGCCAACTGTATAGCAATCAGCCCCAGCATTTT.